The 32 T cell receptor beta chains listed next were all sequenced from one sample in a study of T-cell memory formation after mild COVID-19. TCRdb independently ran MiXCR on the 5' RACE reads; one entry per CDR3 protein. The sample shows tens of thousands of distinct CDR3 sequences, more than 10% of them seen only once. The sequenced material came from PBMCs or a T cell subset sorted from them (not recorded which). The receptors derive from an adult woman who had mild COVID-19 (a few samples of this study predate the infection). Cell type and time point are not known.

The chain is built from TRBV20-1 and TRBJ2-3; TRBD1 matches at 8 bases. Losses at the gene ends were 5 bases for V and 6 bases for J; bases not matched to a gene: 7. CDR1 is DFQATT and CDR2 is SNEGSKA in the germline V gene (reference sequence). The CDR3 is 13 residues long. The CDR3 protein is CSAPDRGLDTQYF. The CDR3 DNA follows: TGCAGTGCTCCCGACAGGGGACTGGATACGCAGTATTTT.

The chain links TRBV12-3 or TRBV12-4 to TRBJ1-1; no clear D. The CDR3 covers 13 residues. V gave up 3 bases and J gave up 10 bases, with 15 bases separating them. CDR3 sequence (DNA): TGTGCCAGCAGTTTTGGGGTTAGCTACGGAGCTTTCTTT. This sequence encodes CASSFGVSYGAFF.

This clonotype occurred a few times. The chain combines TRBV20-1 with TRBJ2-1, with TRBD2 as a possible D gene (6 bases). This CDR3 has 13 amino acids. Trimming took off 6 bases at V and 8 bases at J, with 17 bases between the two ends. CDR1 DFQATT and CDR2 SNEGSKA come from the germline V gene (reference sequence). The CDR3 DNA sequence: TGCAGTGCGACTACTGCGGGGAGCGATGAGCAGTTCTTC. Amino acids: CSATTAGSDEQFF.

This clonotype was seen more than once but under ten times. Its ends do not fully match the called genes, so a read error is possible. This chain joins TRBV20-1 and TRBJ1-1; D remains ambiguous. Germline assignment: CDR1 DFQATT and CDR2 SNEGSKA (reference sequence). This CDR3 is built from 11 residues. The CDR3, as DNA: TGCAGTGCCAGAGGTCTGGCTGAAGCTTTCTTT. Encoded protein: CSARGLAEAFF.

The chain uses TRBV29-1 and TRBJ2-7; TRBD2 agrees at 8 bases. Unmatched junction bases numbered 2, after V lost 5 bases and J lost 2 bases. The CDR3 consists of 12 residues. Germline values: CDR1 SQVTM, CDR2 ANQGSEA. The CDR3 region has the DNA TGCAGCGTTCCCGGGGGGGCCTACGAGCAGTACTTC. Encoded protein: CSVPGGAYEQYF.

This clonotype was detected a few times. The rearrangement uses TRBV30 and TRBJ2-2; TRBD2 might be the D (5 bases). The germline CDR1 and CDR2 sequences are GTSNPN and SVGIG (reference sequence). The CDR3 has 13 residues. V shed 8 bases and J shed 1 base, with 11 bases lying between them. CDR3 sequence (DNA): TGTGCCCGGAATCGGGGGAACACCGGGGAGCTGTTTTTT. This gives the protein CARNRGNTGELFF.

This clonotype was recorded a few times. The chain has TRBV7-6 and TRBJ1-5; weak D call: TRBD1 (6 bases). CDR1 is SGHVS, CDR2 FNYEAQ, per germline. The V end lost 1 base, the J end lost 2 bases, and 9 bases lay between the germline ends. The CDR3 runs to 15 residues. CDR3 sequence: CASSLVAGGNQPQHF. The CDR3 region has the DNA TGTGCCAGCAGCTTAGTGGCAGGGGGCAATCAGCCCCAGCATTTT.

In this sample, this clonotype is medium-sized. DNA for the CDR3: TGCGCCAGCAGCCAAGATCTATCCAGCGCCCGTGGCGGGGAGCTGTTTTTT. Its translation is CASSQDLSSARGGELFF. The chain recombines TRBV4-3 with TRBJ2-2; no definite D call. Germline lookup yields CDR1 LGHNA and CDR2 YSLEER. This CDR3 comprises 17 residues. V was clipped by 0 bases and J by 7 bases, with 18 bases between them.

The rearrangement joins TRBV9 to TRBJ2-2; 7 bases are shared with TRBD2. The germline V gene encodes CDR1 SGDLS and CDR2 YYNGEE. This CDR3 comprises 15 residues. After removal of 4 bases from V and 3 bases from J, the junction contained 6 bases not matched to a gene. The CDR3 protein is CASSPSGTYTGELFF. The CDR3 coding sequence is TGTGCCAGCAGCCCAAGCGGGACCTACACCGGGGAGCTGTTTTTT. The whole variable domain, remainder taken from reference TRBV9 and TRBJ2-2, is DSGVTQTPKHLITATGQRVTLRCSPRSGDLSVYWYQQSLDQGLQFLIQYYNGEERAKGNILERFSAQQFPDLHSELNLSSLELGDSALYFCASSPSGTYTGELFFGEGSRLTVL.

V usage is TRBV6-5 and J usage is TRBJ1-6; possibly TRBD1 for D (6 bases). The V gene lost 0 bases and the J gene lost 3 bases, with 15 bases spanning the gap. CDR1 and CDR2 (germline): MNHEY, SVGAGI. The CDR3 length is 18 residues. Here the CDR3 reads CASSYSPGQSIYNSPLHF. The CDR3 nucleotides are TGTGCCAGCAGTTACTCGCCCGGACAGTCCATCTATAATTCACCCCTCCACTTT.

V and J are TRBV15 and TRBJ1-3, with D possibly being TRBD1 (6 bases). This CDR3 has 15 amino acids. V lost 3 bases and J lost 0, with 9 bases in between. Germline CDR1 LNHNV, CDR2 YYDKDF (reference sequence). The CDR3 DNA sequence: TGTGCCACCAGCAGTGACAGGTACTCTGGAAACACCATATATTTT. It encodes CATSSDRYSGNTIYF.

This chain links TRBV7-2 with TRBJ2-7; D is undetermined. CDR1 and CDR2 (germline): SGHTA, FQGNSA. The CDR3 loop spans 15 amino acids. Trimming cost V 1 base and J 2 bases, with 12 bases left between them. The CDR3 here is CASSLVGAATYEQYF. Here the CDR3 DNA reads TGTGCCAGCAGCTTAGTCGGTGCCGCTACCTACGAGCAGTACTTC.

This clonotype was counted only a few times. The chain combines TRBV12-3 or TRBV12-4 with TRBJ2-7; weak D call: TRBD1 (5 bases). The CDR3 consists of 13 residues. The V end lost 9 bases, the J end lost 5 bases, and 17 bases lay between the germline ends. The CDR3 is CASSHQGLHEQYF. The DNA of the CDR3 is TGTGCCAGTTCCCATCAGGGTCTACACGAGCAGTACTTC.

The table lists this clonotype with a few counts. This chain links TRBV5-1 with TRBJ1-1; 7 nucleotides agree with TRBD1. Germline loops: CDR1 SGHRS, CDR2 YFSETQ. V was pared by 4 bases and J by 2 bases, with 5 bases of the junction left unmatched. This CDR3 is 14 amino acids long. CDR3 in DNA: TGCGCCAGCAGCGGAGGACAGGATAACACTGAAGCTTTCTTT. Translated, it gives CASSGGQDNTEAFF.

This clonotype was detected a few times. CDR3 sequence: CATSDLTSVLNEQFF. The DNA for the CDR3 is TGTGCCACCAGTGATTTGACTAGCGTTTTGAATGAGCAGTTCTTC. This chain joins TRBV24-1 and TRBJ2-1, with TRBD2 identical over 7 bases. The germline gives CDR1 KGHDR, CDR2 SFDVKD. J lost 7 bases, V lost 0 bases, and 5 bases had no gene match. CDR3 length: 15 residues.

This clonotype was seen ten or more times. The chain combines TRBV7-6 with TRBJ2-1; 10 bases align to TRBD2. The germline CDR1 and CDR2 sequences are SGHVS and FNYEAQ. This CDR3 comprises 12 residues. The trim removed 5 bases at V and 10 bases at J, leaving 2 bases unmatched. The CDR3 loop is CASSILAGEQFF. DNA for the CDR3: TGTGCCAGCAGCATACTAGCGGGGGAGCAGTTCTTC. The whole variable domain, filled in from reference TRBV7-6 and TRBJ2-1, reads GAGVSQSPRYKVTKRGQDVALRCDPISGHVSLYWYRQALGQGPEFLTYFNYEAQQDKSGLPNDRFSAERPEGSISTLTIQRTEQRDSAMYRCASSILAGEQFFGPGTRLTVL.

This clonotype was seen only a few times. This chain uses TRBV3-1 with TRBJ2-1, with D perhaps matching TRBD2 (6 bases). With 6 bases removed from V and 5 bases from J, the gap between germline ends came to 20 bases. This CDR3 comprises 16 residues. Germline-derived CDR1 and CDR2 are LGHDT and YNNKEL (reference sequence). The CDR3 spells CASRRTSILGDNEQFF. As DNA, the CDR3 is TGTGCCAGCAGGAGAACTAGCATCTTGGGGGACAATGAGCAGTTCTTC.

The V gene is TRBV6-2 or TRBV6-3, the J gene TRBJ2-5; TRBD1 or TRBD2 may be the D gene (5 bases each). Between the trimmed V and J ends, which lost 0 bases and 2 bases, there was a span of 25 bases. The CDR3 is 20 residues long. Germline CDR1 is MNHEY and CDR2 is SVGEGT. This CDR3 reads CASSYSGSRDAFVWQETQYF. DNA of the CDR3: TGTGCCAGCAGTTACTCGGGAAGTAGGGACGCTTTTGTGTGGCAAGAGACCCAGTACTTC.

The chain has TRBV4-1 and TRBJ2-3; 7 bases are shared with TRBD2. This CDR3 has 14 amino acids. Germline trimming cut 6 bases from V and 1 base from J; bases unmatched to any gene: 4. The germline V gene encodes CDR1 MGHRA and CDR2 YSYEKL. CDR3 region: CASSTGLGTDTQYF. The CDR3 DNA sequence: TGCGCCAGCAGTACAGGACTAGGCACAGATACGCAGTATTTT.

CDR3 sequence (DNA): TGTGCCAGCAGCTTAGACCGACAGGGCTGGGATAAGCCCCAGCATTTT. It yields the protein CASSLDRQGWDKPQHF. The V call is TRBV7-9, the J call TRBJ1-5; 7 nucleotides agree with TRBD1. There are 16 residues in the CDR3. Trimming at V came to 1 base and at J to 8 bases, leaving 11 bases not matched to a gene. Germline V gene lookup returns CDR1 SEHNR and CDR2 FQNEAQ (reference sequence).

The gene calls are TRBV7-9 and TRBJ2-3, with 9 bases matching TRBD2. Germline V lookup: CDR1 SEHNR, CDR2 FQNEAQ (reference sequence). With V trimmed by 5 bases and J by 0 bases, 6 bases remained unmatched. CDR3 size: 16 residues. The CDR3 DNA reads TGTGCCAGCAGCCACGGACTAGCGAAAAGCACAGATACGCAGTATTTT. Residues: CASSHGLAKSTDTQYF.

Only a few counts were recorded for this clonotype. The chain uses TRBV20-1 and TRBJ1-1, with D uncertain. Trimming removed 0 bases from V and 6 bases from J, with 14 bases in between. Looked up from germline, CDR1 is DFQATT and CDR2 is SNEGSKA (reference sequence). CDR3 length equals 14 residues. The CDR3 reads CSARDHGDGAEAFF. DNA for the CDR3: TGCAGTGCTAGAGATCATGGAGATGGGGCTGAAGCTTTCTTT.

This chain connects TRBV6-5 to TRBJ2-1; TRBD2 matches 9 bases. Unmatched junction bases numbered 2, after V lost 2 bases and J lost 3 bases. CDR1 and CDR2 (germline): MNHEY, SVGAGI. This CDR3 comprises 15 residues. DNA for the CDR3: TGTGCCAGCAGTTACGATAGCGGGAGCTACAATGAGCAGTTCTTC. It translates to CASSYDSGSYNEQFF.

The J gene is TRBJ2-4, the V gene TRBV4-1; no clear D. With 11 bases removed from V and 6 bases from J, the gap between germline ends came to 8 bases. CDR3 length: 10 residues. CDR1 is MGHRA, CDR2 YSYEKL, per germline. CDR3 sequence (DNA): TGCGCCCGCGGCGGAAACATTCAGTACTTC. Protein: CARGGNIQYF.

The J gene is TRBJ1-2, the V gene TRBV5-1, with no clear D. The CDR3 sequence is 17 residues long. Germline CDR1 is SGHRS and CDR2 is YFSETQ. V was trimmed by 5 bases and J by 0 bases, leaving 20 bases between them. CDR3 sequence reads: CASSPTNWGQSNYGYTF. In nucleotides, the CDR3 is TGCGCCAGCAGTCCAACTAATTGGGGTCAGTCTAACTATGGCTACACCTTC.

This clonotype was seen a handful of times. The CDR3 DNA is TGCAGTGCTACCCAGGAGGACACTGAAGCTTTCTTT. Translated: CSATQEDTEAFF. The chain couples TRBV20-1 to TRBJ1-1; D call uncertain. V lost 4 bases and J 3 bases, leaving 9 bases between the germline ends. The CDR3 sequence is 12 residues long. Germline CDR1 reads DFQATT; CDR2 reads SNEGSKA (reference sequence).

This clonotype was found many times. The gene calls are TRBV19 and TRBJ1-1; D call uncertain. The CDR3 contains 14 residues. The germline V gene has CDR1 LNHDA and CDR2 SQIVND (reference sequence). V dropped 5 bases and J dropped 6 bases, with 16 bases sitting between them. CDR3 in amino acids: CASSVASGVPEAFF. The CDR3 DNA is TGTGCCAGTAGTGTGGCCTCGGGTGTTCCTGAAGCTTTCTTT.

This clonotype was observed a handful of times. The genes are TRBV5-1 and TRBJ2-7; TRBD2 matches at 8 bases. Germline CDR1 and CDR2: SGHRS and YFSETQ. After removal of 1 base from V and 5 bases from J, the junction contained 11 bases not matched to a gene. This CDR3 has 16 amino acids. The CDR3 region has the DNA TGCGCCAGCAGCTTGACTTCCGGGACTAGTATGGACGAGCAGTACTTC. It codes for CASSLTSGTSMDEQYF.

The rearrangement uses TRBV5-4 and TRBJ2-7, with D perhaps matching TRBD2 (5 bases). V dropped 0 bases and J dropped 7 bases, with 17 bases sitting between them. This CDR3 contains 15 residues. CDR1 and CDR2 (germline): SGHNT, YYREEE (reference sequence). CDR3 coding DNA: TGTGCCAGCAGCTTGGGGTTACAGAGGTCGGGAGAGCAGTACTTC. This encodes CASSLGLQRSGEQYF.

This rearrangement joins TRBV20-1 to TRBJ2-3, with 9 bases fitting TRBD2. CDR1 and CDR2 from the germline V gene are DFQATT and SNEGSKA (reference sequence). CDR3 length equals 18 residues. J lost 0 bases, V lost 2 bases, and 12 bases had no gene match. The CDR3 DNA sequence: TGCAGTGCTAGATTTAGCGGGGGCCTTGGGGGCAGCACAGATACGCAGTATTTT. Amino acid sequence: CSARFSGGLGGSTDTQYF.

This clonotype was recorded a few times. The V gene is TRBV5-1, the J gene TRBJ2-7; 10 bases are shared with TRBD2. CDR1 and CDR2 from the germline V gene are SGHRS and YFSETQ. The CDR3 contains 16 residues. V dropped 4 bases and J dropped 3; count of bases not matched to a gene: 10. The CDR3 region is CASSVTLAGDLYEQYF. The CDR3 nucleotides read TGCGCCAGCAGCGTAACCCTAGCGGGAGATCTCTACGAGCAGTACTTC.

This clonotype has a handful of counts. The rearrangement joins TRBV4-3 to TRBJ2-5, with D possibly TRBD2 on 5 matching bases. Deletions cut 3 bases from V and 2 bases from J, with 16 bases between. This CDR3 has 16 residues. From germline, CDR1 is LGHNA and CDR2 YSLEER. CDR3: CASSQRATGIQETQYF. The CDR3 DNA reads TGCGCCAGCAGCCAGAGGGCGACGGGGATTCAAGAGACCCAGTACTTC.